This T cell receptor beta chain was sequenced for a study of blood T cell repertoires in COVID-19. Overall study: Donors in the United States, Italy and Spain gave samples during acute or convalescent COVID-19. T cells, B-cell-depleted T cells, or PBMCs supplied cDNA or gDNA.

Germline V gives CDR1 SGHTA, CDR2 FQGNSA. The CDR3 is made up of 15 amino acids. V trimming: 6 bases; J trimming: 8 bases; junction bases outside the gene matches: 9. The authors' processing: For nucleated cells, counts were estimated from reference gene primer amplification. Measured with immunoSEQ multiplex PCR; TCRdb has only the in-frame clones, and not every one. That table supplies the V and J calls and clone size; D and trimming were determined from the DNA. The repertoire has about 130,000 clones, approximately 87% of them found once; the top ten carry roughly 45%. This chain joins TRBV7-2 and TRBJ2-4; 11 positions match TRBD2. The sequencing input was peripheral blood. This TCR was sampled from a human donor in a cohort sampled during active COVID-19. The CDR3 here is CASSPSGGLVDIQYF. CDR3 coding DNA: TGTGCCAGCAGTCCTAGCGGGGGGTTGGTTGACATTCAGTACTTC.